This T cell receptor beta chain was identified in a study of T cells in Graves' hyperthyroidism and ophthalmopathy. What was amplified from RNA transcripts were TCR beta CDR3 regions. The HTBI set primed first-round TCR CDR3 RT-PCR. Each CDR3 protein gets one entry after TCRdb re-called the multiplex PCR reads with MiXCR. The repertoire holds about 610,000 distinct CDR3 sequences, with approximately 15% as singletons. Study results and limitations: A 13 V-J signature model discriminated ophthalmopathy versus stable hyperthyroidism.

Concerning this clonotype: Its antigen is not identified.

Diagnosis rested on symptoms, serum thyroxine and TRAb, thyroid ultrasound, and orbital computed tomography. The germline V gene encodes CDR1 LNHDA and CDR2 SQIVND (reference sequence). There are 14 residues in the CDR3. V shed 6 bases and J shed 2 bases, with 11 bases lying between them. Sequencing was performed on blood. The chain carries TRBV19 and TRBJ1-5; D uncertain. The sequence came from a woman aged 40 to 55 with Graves' ophthalmopathy. The CDR3 region is CASRGWDGNQPQHF. The CDR3 nucleotides are TGTGCCAGTAGAGGTTGGGATGGCAATCAGCCCCAGCATTTT. The full variable domain, its missing parts supplied by reference TRBV19 and TRBJ1-5, is DGGITQSPKYLFRKEGQNVTLSCEQNLNHDAMYWYRQDPGQGLRLIYYSQIVNDFQKGDIAEGYSVSREKKESFPLTVTSAQKNPTAFYLCASRGWDGNQPQHFGDGTRLSIL.